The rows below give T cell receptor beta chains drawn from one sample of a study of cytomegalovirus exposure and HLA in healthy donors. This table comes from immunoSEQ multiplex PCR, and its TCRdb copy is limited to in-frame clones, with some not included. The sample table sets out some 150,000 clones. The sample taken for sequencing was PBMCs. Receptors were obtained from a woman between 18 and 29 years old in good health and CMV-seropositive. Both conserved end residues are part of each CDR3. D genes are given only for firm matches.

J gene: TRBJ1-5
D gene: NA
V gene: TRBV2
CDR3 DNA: TGTGCCAGCAGCTGGGAGGGGAGCAATCAGCCCCAGCATTTT
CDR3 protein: CASSWEGSNQPQHF

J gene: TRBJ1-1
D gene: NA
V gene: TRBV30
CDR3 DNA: TGTGCCTGGGGGGCCCCAAACCTTCCCGGGCAGGGTGAAGCTTTCTTT
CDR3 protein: CAWGAPNLPGQGEAFF

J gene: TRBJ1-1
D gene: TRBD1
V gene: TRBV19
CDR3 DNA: TGTGCCAGTAGTGGTGGACAGGGGGCCGGAACTGAAGCTTTCTTT
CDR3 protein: CASSGGQGAGTEAFF

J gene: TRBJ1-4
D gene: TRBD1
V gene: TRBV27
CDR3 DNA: TGTGCCAGCAGTATAACAGGGGTGATTAAGGGAGAACTGTTTTTT
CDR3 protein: CASSITGVIKGELFF

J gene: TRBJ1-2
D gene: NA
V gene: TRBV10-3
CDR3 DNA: TGTGCCATCAGGCAAACAGGAATGGTGTCCTATGGCTACACCTTC
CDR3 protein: CAIRQTGMVSYGYTF

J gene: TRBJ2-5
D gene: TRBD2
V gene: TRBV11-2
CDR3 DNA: TGTGCCAGCACCCTGGGACGGCGGGGGGTCCGAGAGACCCAGTACTTC
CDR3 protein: CASTLGRRGVRETQYF

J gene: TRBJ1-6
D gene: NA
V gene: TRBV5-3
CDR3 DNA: TGTGCCAGAAGCCTCTTGGCAGGGCAGGAATATAATTCACCCCTCCACTTT
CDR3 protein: CARSLLAGQEYNSPLHF

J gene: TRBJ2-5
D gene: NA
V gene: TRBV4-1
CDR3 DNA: TGCGCCAGCAGCCAAGTGGCAGCCAGCGGCGGGGAGACCCAGTACTTC
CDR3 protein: CASSQVAASGGETQYF

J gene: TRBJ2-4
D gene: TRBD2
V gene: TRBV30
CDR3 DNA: TGTGCCTGGGGAACTAGCGGACGAGCCAAAAACATTCAGTACTTC
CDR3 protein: CAWGTSGRAKNIQYF

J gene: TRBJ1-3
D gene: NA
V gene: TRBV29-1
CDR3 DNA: TGCAGCATTTGGGCTGACTCTGGAAACACCATATATTTT
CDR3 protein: CSIWADSGNTIYF

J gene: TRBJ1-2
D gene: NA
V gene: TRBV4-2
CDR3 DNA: TGTGCCACCGGACAAGTCCCCTATGGCTACACCTTC
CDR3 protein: CATGQVPYGYTF

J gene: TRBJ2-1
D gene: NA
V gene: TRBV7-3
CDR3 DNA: TGTGCCAGCAGCTTAGAGGGAAATGAGCAGTTCTTC
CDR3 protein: CASSLEGNEQFF

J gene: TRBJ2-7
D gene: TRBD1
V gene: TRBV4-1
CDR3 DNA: TGCGCCAGCAGCCACCCGGGACAGGGCGTACGGTCCTACGAGCAGTACTTC
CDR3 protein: CASSHPGQGVRSYEQYF

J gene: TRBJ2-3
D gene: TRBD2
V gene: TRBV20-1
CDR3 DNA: TGCAGTGCTGTTGGGACTAGCAATAGGCATTTT
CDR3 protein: CSAVGTSNRHF

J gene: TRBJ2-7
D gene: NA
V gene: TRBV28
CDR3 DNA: TGTGCCAGCATTCCAAAGGCCGGGGGAAGCTACGAGCAGTACTTC
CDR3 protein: CASIPKAGGSYEQYF

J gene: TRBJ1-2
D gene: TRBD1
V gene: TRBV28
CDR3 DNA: TGTGCCAGCAGTCAACTTCCGGGACAGGGATCCTATGGCTACACCTTC
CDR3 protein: CASSQLPGQGSYGYTF

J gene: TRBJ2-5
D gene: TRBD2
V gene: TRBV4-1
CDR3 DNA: TGCGCCAGCAGCCAACAACCGGGAGGGCAAGAGACCCAGTACTTC
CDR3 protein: CASSQQPGGQETQYF

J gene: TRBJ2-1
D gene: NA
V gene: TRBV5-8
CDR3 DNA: TGTGCCAGCAGCTTGGGGTCGATTCCGGGGCAGTTCTTC
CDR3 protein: CASSLGSIPGQFF

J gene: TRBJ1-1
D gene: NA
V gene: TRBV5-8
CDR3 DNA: TGTGCCAGCAGCGGATGGGGAGCCACTGAAGCTTTCTTT
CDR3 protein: CASSGWGATEAFF

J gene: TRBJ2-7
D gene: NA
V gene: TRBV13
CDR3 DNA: TGTGCCAGCAGTACCGAGGGTTACGAGCAGTACTTC
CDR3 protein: CASSTEGYEQYF

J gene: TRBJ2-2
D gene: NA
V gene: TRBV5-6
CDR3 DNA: TGTGCCAGCAGCTTGAGAGGGGGGGACACCGGGGAGCTGTTTTTT
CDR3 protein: CASSLRGGDTGELFF

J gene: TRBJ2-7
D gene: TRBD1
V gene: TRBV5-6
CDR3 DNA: TGTGCCAGCAGCTTGATGACAGGGTGGTACGAGCAGTACTTC
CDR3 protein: CASSLMTGWYEQYF

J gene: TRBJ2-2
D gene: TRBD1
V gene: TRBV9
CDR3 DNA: TGTGCCAGCAGCGTAGAGGGACAGGGTGCCGGGGAGCTGTTTTTT
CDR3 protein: CASSVEGQGAGELFF

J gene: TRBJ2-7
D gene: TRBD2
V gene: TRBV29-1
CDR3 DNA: TGCAGCGCCAAGCGGGAGGGGACCTACGAGCAGTACTTC
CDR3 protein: CSAKREGTYEQYF

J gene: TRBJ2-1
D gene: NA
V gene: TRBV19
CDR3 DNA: TGTGCCAGTAGTGTTAGTTACAATGAGCAGTTCTTC
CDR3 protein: CASSVSYNEQFF

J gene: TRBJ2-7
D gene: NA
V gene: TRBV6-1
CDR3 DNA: TGTGCCAGCAGCATTGAAGGGGGACGTTCCTACGAGCAGTACTTC
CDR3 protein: CASSIEGGRSYEQYF

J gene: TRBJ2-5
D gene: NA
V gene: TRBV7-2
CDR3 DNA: TGTGCCAGCAGCCGAGACCCCCAGGCGGGCGAGACCCAGTACTTC
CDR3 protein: CASSRDPQAGETQYF

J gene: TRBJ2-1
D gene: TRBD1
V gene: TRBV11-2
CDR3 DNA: TGTGCCAGCTATATAGGGGTGGACAGGGGGTTCAATGAGCAGTTCTTC
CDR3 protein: CASYIGVDRGFNEQFF

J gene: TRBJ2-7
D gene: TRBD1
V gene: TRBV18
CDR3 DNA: TGTGCCAGCTCACCGCGGACAGGGACCTACGAGCAGTACTTC
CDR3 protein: CASSPRTGTYEQYF

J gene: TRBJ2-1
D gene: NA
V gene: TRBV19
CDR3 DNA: TGTGCCAGTCTTCGGCCAGCCGGAGCCTCTGGGGAGCAGTTCTTC
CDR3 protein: CASLRPAGASGEQFF

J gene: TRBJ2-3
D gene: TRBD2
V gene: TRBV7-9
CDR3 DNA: TGTGCCAGCAGCTTCCCAGCCGGGACTACCTCGAAAGATACGCAGTATTTT
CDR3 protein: CASSFPAGTTSKDTQYF

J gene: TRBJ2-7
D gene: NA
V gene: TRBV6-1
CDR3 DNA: TGTGCCAGCAGGGAAACAAAGCCAGGGCGGTCCTACGAGCAGTACTTC
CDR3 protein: CASRETKPGRSYEQYF

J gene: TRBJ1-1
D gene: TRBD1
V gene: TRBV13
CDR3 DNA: TGTGCCAGCAGCCTCTTAGGGGGCCAGAACACTGAAGCTTTCTTT
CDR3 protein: CASSLLGGQNTEAFF

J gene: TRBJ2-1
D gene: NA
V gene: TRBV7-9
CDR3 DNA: TGTGCCAGCAGCTTAGTCATTTTGGGACACCAGAATGAGCAGTTCTTC
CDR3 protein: CASSLVILGHQNEQFF

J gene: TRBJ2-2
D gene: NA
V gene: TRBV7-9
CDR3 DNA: TGTGCCAGCAGCCAATTCTGGCAGGTAGCCGGGGAGCTGTTTTTT
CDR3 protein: CASSQFWQVAGELFF

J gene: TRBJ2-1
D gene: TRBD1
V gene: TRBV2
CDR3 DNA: TGTGCCAGCCGGTTATCAGGACAGGTATACAATGAGCAGTTCTTC
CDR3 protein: CASRLSGQVYNEQFF

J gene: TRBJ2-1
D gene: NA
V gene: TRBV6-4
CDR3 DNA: TGTGCCAGCAGCCTTTCAAGGGGGAATGAGCAGTTCTTC
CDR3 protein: CASSLSRGNEQFF

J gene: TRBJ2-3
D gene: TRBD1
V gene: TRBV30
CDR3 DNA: TGTGCCTGGATGAGGGGGCTTAGCACAGATACGCAGTATTTT
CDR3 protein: CAWMRGLSTDTQYF

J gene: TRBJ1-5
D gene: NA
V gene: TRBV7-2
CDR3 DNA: TGTGCCAGCAGCGGGGGGGCTAGCAATCAGCCCCAGCATTTT
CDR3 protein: CASSGGASNQPQHF